These 18 T cell receptor beta chains were sequenced from one sample in a study of OX40 agonist ivuxolimab in advanced cancers. Sequencing used immunoSEQ multiplex PCR; TCRdb keeps in-frame clones, though not all of them. The repertoire holds about 80,000 clones, with around 86% as singletons. The source was CD4+ or CD8+ T cells sorted from blood, collected in a trial of the OX40 agonist ivuxolimab. The source of these receptors is an adult with an advanced solid tumor such as melanoma, head and neck, liver or kidney cancer.

This clone was counted a single time. Other DNA variants within this sample encode the same CDR3. The J gene is TRBJ2-5, the V gene TRBV29-1, with TRBD2 matching 14 bases. The CDR3 extends over 14 amino acids. With V trimmed by 4 bases and J by 5 bases, 3 bases remained unmatched. Germline CDR1 and CDR2: SQVTM and ANQGSEA. CDR3 region: CSVGGLAGDETQYF. The CDR3 nucleotides read TGCAGCGTTGGGGGACTAGCGGGGGACGAGACCCAGTACTTC.

V usage is TRBV7-3 and J usage is TRBJ2-5; TRBD1 matches 9 bases. The CDR3 sequence is 15 residues long. Germline V gene sequence: CDR1 SGHTA, CDR2 FQGTGA. The trim removed 1 base at V and 4 bases at J, leaving 4 bases unmatched. The CDR3 DNA is TGTGCCAGCAGCTTAAGGGGACAGGGAGGAGAGACCCAGTACTTC. It is translated as CASSLRGQGGETQYF.

This rearrangement joins TRBV7-7 to TRBJ2-1, with TRBD1 matching over 9 bases. The CDR3 is made up of 15 amino acids. J was trimmed by 2 bases and V by 5 bases; bases with no gene match: 4. From germline, CDR1 is SSHAT and CDR2 FNYEAQ (reference sequence). For the CDR3, the DNA is TGTGCCAGCAGCGCCGGGACAGGGCCCTACAATGAGCAGTTCTTC. Residues: CASSAGTGPYNEQFF.

This chain links TRBV30 with TRBJ2-1; D gene unclear. V lost 2 bases to trimming and J lost 7 bases, with 15 bases between them. The CDR3 has 14 amino acids. CDR1 and CDR2 (germline): GTSNPN, SVGIG (reference sequence). CDR3 in amino acids: CAWSKDAWFNEQFF. Written as DNA, the CDR3 is TGTGCCTGGAGTAAGGATGCCTGGTTTAATGAGCAGTTCTTC. Using reference TRBV30 and TRBJ2-1 for the parts outside the CDR3, the full variable domain is SQTIHQWPATLVQPVGSPLSLECTVEGTSNPNLYWYRQAAGRGLQLLFYSVGIGQISSEVPQNLSASRPQDRQFILSSKKLLLSDSGFYLCAWSKDAWFNEQFFGPGTRLTVL.

V is TRBV6-6 and J is TRBJ2-7, with 8 positions matching TRBD1. Trimming cost V 2 bases and J 11 bases; bases outside gene matches: 11. Looked up from germline, CDR1 is MNHNY and CDR2 is SVGAGI (reference sequence). The CDR3 runs 14 residues. CDR3 DNA sequence: TGTGCCAGCAGTTACAGTCAGGACAGGGCCCTGGAGTACTTC. It translates to CASSYSQDRALEYF.

This chain uses TRBV28 with TRBJ2-7; the match to TRBD2 covers 10 bases. Germline V gives CDR1 MDHEN, CDR2 SYDVKM. The trim removed 7 bases at V and 7 bases at J, leaving 13 bases unmatched. The CDR3 runs to 15 residues. The CDR3 nucleotides read TGTGCCAGCACCATCCAGGCTAGCGGGAGTTTTGAGCAGTACTTC. Protein sequence: CASTIQASGSFEQYF.

The V and J genes are TRBV28 and TRBJ1-2, with unresolved D. V lost 6 bases to trimming and J lost 8 bases, with 19 bases between them. CDR3 length equals 14 residues. CDR1 is MDHEN and CDR2 is SYDVKM in the germline V gene. As DNA, the CDR3 is TGTGCCAGCAGCACCCTCCGGCCGCCCTGGGGCTACACCTTC. This sequence encodes CASSTLRPPWGYTF.

The chain is built from TRBV4-1 and TRBJ1-4, with a weak D call TRBD1 (6 bases). V was pared by 6 bases and J by 7 bases, with 18 bases between. The CDR3 is made up of 15 amino acids. In germline, CDR1 is MGHRA, CDR2 YSYEKL. The CDR3 nucleotides read TGCGCCAGCAGGCAGGTACAGGGTGGGGGTGAAAAACTGTTTTTT. It translates to CASRQVQGGGEKLFF.

This sequence joins TRBV7-2 and TRBJ1-3; D uncertain. Per the germline V gene, CDR1 is SGHTA and CDR2 is FQGNSA. The ends were cut back, 5 bases at V and 7 bases at J, with 18 bases in the middle. CDR3 length: 15 amino acids. The CDR3 sequence is CASSPRAGRTNTIYF. CDR3 DNA: TGTGCCAGCAGCCCTCGAGCCGGCCGGACGAACACCATATATTTT.

The genes are TRBV7-2 and TRBJ2-1; 8 nucleotides match TRBD2. Germline CDR1 SGHTA, CDR2 FQGNSA. The trim removed 5 bases at V and 3 bases at J, leaving 9 bases unmatched. The CDR3 consists of 16 residues. The CDR3 nucleotides read TGTGCCAGCAGCGCCTGGCGGGGGGCGGTCTACAATGAGCAGTTCTTC. Its protein is CASSAWRGAVYNEQFF.

The rearrangement joins TRBV13 to TRBJ2-7; 9 bases are shared with TRBD1. This CDR3 comprises 14 residues. J lost 4 bases, V lost 2 bases, and 3 bases had no gene match. CDR1 is PRHDT, CDR2 FYEKMQ, per germline (reference sequence). As DNA, the CDR3 is TGTGCCAGCAGCTTAAGGGACAGGGCGTACGAGCAGTACTTC. Protein product: CASSLRDRAYEQYF.

The V call is TRBV5-1, the J call TRBJ1-4, with D possibly matching TRBD1 (6 bases). The length of the CDR3 is 14 residues. V lost 0 bases and J 8 bases, leaving 11 bases between the germline ends. Germline CDR1 is SGHRS and CDR2 is YFSETQ. CDR3 bases: TGCGCCAGCAGCTTGGTGGGGGGCCGGGAAAAACTGTTTTTT. Protein: CASSLVGGREKLFF.

This clone was seen a single time. This chain joins TRBV18 and TRBJ2-1; D gene uncertain. The V gene lost 0 bases and the J gene lost 6 bases, with 15 bases spanning the gap. The CDR3 extends over 16 amino acids. Germline assignment: CDR1 KGHSH and CDR2 LQKENI. CDR3: CASSPPAPRAVNEQFF. The DNA of the CDR3 is TGTGCCAGCTCACCACCGGCACCTCGCGCGGTCAATGAGCAGTTCTTC.

This chain links TRBV6-4 with TRBJ1-4; 7 positions match TRBD1. V trimming: 7 bases; J trimming: 0 bases; junction bases outside the gene matches: 14. CDR1 and CDR2 (germline): MRHNA, SNTAGT. CDR3 length: 18 amino acids. CDR3 DNA sequence: TGTGCCAGCAAAAGACCGGGACAGAGATCTACAACTAATGAAAAACTGTTTTTT. Translating it yields CASKRPGQRSTTNEKLFF.

The gene calls are TRBV7-2 and TRBJ2-5, with 8 bases fitting TRBD1. This CDR3 comprises 15 residues. Germline values: CDR1 SGHTA, CDR2 FQGNSA. V was pared by 4 bases and J by 2 bases, with 6 bases of the junction left unmatched. CDR3 in DNA: TGTGCCAGCAGCTATCGGACAGGGCAACAAGAGACCCAGTACTTC. Its translation is CASSYRTGQQETQYF. Supplemented by reference TRBV7-2 and TRBJ2-5, the full variable domain reads GAGVSQSPSNKVTEKGKDVELRCDPISGHTALYWYRQSLGQGLEFLIYFQGNSAPDKSGLPSDRFSAERTGGSVSTLTIQRTQQEDSAVYLCASSYRTGQQETQYFGPGTRLLVL.

The chain recombines TRBV10-3 with TRBJ2-7; unclear D gene. This CDR3 region has 14 residues. V was pared by 7 bases and J by 0 bases, with 13 bases between. The germline gives CDR1 ENHRY, CDR2 SYGVKD. The CDR3 sequence: CAIKGFTSSYEQYV. DNA of the CDR3: TGTGCCATCAAGGGCTTTACATCCTCCTACGAGCAGTACGTC.

The genes are TRBV5-6 and TRBJ2-2, with TRBD2 matching 9 bases. This CDR3 comprises 18 residues. Germline V gene lookup returns CDR1 SGHDT and CDR2 YYEEEE. V trimming: 6 bases; J trimming: 1 base; junction bases outside the gene matches: 13. The CDR3 here is CASTSDLLTSGNTGELFF. For the CDR3, the DNA is TGTGCCAGCACCTCCGACCTTTTGACTAGCGGGAACACCGGGGAGCTGTTTTTT.

The V gene is TRBV2, the J gene TRBJ2-2; D is perhaps TRBD2 (6 bases). V lost 5 bases to trimming and J lost 7 bases, with 17 bases between them. Germline values: CDR1 SNHLY, CDR2 FYNNEI. The CDR3 length is 15 residues. CDR3 nucleotides: TGTGCCAGCAGTCGGCGGGAACTTTCGATCGGGGAGCTGTTTTTT. Its protein product is CASSRRELSIGELFF.